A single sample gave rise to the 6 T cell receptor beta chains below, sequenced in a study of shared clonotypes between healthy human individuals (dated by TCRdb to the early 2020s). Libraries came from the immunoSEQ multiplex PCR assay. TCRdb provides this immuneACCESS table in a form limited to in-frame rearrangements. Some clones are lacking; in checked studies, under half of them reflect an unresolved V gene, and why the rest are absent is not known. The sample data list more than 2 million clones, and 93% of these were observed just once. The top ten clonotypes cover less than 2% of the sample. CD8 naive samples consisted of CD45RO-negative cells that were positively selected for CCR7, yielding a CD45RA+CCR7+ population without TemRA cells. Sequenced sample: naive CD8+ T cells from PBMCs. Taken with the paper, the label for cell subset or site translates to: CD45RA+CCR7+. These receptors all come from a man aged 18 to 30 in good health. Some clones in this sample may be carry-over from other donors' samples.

CDR3 residues: CASSYRIYSGNTIYF. DNA for the CDR3: TGTGCCAGCAGTTACCGAATTTACTCTGGAAACACCATATATTTT. The chain has TRBV21-1 and TRBJ1-3. TRBV21-1 is reported as a pseudogene. The CDR3 loop spans 15 amino acids.

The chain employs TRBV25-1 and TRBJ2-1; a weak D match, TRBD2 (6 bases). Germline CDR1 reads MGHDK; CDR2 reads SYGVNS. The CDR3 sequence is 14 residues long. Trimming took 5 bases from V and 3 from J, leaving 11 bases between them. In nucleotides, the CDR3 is TGTGCCAGCAGTCCCCCGGGACTCTACAATGAGCAGTTCTTC. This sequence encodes CASSPPGLYNEQFF.

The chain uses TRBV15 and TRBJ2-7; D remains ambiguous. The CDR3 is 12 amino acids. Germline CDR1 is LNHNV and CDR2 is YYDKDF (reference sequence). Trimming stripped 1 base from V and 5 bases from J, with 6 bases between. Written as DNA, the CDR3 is TGTGCCACCAGCAGAGGAGGAAACGAGCAGTACTTC. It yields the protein CATSRGGNEQYF.

The CDR3 loop is CASSDLAQGTETQYF. CDR3 in DNA: TGTGCCAGCAGCGACCTTGCACAGGGGACGGAGACCCAGTACTTC. J is TRBJ2-5 and V is TRBV7-9; TRBD1 matches 7 bases. V lost 5 bases to trimming and J lost 5 bases; unmatched junction nucleotides: 11. CDR3 length equals 15 residues. Germline V lookup: CDR1 SEHNR, CDR2 FQNEAQ (reference sequence).

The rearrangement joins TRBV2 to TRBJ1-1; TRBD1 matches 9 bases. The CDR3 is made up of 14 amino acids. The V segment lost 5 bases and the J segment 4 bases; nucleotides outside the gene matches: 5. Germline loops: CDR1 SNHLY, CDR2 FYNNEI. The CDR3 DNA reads TGTGCCAGCAGTAACCGGGGACAGGGCACTGAAGCTTTCTTT. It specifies CASSNRGQGTEAFF.

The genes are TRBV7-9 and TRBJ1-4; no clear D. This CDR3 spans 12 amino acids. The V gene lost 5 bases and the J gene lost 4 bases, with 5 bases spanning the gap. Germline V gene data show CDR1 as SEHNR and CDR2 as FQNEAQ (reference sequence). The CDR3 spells CASSPNNEKLFF. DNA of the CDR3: TGTGCCAGCAGCCCAAATAATGAAAAACTGTTTTTT.